The 16 T cell receptor beta chains below all came from one sample that was sequenced in a study of blood T cells in healthy people across ages. Sample-barcoded 5' priming and a J-beta primer mix drove a second PCR of roughly 7 to 11 cycles. TCRdb recomputed calls from the 5' RACE reads with MiXCR, one row per CDR3 protein. The sample records roughly 1.9 million distinct CDR3 sequences, roughly two fifths being singletons. Sequencing input: blood. The receptor set was obtained from a human donor in good health.

This chain links TRBV20-1 with TRBJ1-2; a weak D match, TRBD1 (6 bases). Trimming shortened V by 2 bases and J by 8 bases, and 15 bases separated the two germline ends. CDR3 size: 13 residues. Germline values: CDR1 DFQATT, CDR2 SNEGSKA (reference sequence). CDR3 amino acids: CSARNQGYQGYTF. The CDR3 coding sequence is TGCAGTGCTAGAAACCAGGGGTATCAAGGCTACACCTTC.

The V gene is TRBV20-1, the J gene TRBJ1-5, with 8 bases that match TRBD1. CDR1 DFQATT and CDR2 SNEGSKA come from the germline V gene (reference sequence). The CDR3 contains 14 residues. V shed 1 base, J shed 4 bases, and the junction held 3 bases outside the gene matches. CDR3 DNA: TGCAGTGCTAGAGTAGGACAGGGAAATCAGCCCCAGCATTTT. It translates to CSARVGQGNQPQHF.

Details on this clonotype: It is unclear where the CDR3 begins or ends on the DNA, so no DNA is shown, and the CDR3 is as TCRdb lists it. The chain links TRBV5-1 to TRBJ2-3; TRBD2, as called in the table, went unchecked against the DNA. CDR1 SGHRS and CDR2 YFSETQ come from the germline V gene. From its first to its last residue, the CDR3 has 17 amino acids. The CDR3 is CASSLGLAGFFGDTQYF.

The genes are TRBV9 and TRBJ1-5, with D unresolved. Germline V CDR1 and CDR2: SGDLS, YYNGEE. This CDR3 contains 15 residues. Trimming shortened V by 2 bases and J by 3 bases, and 12 bases separated the two germline ends. The CDR3: CASSVGPIFNQPQHF. The CDR3 bases are TGTGCCAGCAGCGTTGGCCCTATATTCAATCAGCCCCAGCATTTT. The full variable domain, rest sourced from reference TRBV9 and TRBJ1-5, is DSGVTQTPKHLITATGQRVTLRCSPRSGDLSVYWYQQSLDQGLQFLIQYYNGEERAKGNILERFSAQQFPDLHSELNLSSLELGDSALYFCASSVGPIFNQPQHFGDGTRLSIL.

This clonotype came up a few times. This chain joins TRBV7-2 and TRBJ1-2, with D unresolved. V lost 5 bases and J lost 1, with 11 bases in between. This CDR3 spans 14 amino acids. Germline values: CDR1 SGHTA, CDR2 FQGNSA. The DNA of the CDR3 is TGTGCCAGCAGCGACCAAGTCATTAACTATGGCTACACCTTC. Protein sequence: CASSDQVINYGYTF. The full variable domain, with the rest looked up from reference TRBV7-2 and TRBJ1-2, is GAGVSQSPSNKVTEKGKDVELRCDPISGHTALYWYRQSLGQGLEFLIYFQGNSAPDKSGLPSDRFSAERTGGSVSTLTIQRTQQEDSAVYLCASSDQVINYGYTFGSGTRLTVV.

Comment on this clonotype: This likely comes from a read error, as the CDR3 has no conserved phenylalanine or tryptophan at its end. The rearrangement uses TRBV15 and TRBJ2-1, with TRBD2 matching 9 bases. Germline V gene lookup returns CDR1 LNHNV and CDR2 YYDKDF (reference sequence). V lost 0 bases to trimming and J lost 8 bases; unmatched junction nucleotides: 17. There are 19 residues in the CDR3. CDR3 bases: TGTGCCACCAGCAGAGAGCTGGGGTGGCGGGGGGGCGCGGTAGATGAGCAGTTCTGC. It specifies CATSRELGWRGGAVDEQFC.

The chain is built from TRBV5-1 and TRBJ2-5; 8 nucleotides match TRBD1. The J call is in doubt because the DNA end fits TRBJ2-7 better. This CDR3 comprises 16 residues. Germline CDR1 is SGHRS and CDR2 is YFSETQ. The CDR3 DNA is TGCGCCAGCAGCCCCAATTCAGGGACAGGAATTTACGAGCAGTACTTC. Protein sequence: CASSPNSGTGIYEQYF.

The rearrangement uses TRBV10-3 and TRBJ2-3; 11 bases map to TRBD2. The V segment lost 10 bases and the J segment 2 bases; nucleotides outside the gene matches: 11. The CDR3 totals 16 residues. CDR1 and CDR2 from the germline V gene are ENHRY and SYGVKD. The CDR3 sequence is CATYHGTSGFTDTQYF. The CDR3 nucleotides are TGTGCCACTTACCACGGGACTAGCGGCTTCACAGATACGCAGTATTTT.

The V gene is TRBV20-1, the J gene TRBJ2-4; possible D gene TRBD2, 5 bases. The V gene's germline CDR1 is DFQATT and CDR2 SNEGSKA (reference sequence). The V end lost 6 bases, the J end lost 5 bases, and 14 bases lay between the germline ends. There are 13 residues in the CDR3. Here the CDR3 reads CSAAEQRENIQYF. The CDR3 region has the DNA TGCAGTGCCGCCGAACAGAGGGAAAACATTCAGTACTTC.

The genes are TRBV7-2 and TRBJ1-2; D is undetermined. Germline V lookup: CDR1 SGHTA, CDR2 FQGNSA. CDR3 length: 17 amino acids. The V end lost 1 base, the J end lost 0 bases, and 15 bases lay between the germline ends. The CDR3 DNA follows: TGTGCCAGCAGCTTAGAGTTAGGAATGATCCCTAACTATGGCTACACCTTC. Translated: CASSLELGMIPNYGYTF. The full variable domain, with the rest looked up from reference TRBV7-2 and TRBJ1-2, is GAGVSQSPSNKVTEKGKDVELRCDPISGHTALYWYRQSLGQGLEFLIYFQGNSAPDKSGLPSDRFSAERTGGSVSTLTIQRTQQEDSAVYLCASSLELGMIPNYGYTFGSGTRLTVV.

This clonotype was detected once. The rearrangement uses TRBV4-3 and TRBJ2-7; perhaps TRBD2 as D (5 bases). With the DNA end fitting TRBJ2-5 better, the J assignment may be wrong. CDR3 length: 14 amino acids. Germline values: CDR1 LGHNA, CDR2 YSLEER. The CDR3 is CASSLLGDGKTQYF. CDR3 DNA: TGCGCCAGCAGCCTCCTCGGGGATGGGAAGACCCAGTACTTC.

This clonotype was picked up a small number of times. The rearrangement uses TRBV7-9 and TRBJ2-1; D uncertain. Germline V gives CDR1 SEHNR, CDR2 FQNEAQ (reference sequence). V was clipped by 1 base and J by 2 bases, with 12 bases between them. This CDR3 region has 16 residues. The CDR3 loop is CASSLVGSTPYNEQFF. CDR3 DNA sequence: TGTGCCAGCAGCTTAGTTGGGTCGACTCCCTACAATGAGCAGTTCTTC.

J is TRBJ1-2 and V is TRBV28; D possibly corresponds to TRBD1 (5 bases). Germline CDR1 reads MDHEN; CDR2 reads SYDVKM. V was shortened by 3 bases and J by 4 bases, with 15 bases between the two germline ends. The CDR3 totals 15 residues. The CDR3 sequence: CASSFFGGTSYGYTF. The CDR3 DNA reads TGTGCCAGCAGTTTTTTTGGGGGTACTAGCTATGGCTACACCTTC.

This chain connects TRBV6-4 to TRBJ2-2; D gene unclear. The V and J ends lost 6 bases and 7 bases respectively, with 12 bases between them. The germline V gene has CDR1 MRHNA and CDR2 SNTAGT. This CDR3 is 13 amino acids long. The CDR3: CASSRDGNGELFF. In DNA, the CDR3 is TGTGCCAGCAGCCGCGATGGGAACGGGGAGCTGTTTTTT.

A few counts support this clonotype. The chain carries TRBV20-1 and TRBJ1-2, with D possibly being TRBD1 (6 bases). V lost 3 bases, J lost 4 bases, and 12 bases lay in between. Germline values: CDR1 DFQATT, CDR2 SNEGSKA (reference sequence). The CDR3 has 13 amino acids. As DNA, the CDR3 is TGCAGTGCTAGCCACAGGGCCAGCTATGGCTACACCTTC. It is translated as CSASHRASYGYTF.

J is TRBJ2-3 and V is TRBV7-2; TRBD2 aligns across 9 bases. J gave up 2 bases and V 5 bases, and 5 bases lay outside the gene matches. The germline CDR1 and CDR2 sequences are SGHTA and FQGNSA. The CDR3 loop spans 15 amino acids. CDR3 sequence (DNA): TGTGCCAGCAGCGTTAGCGGGGGATTCACAGATACGCAGTATTTT. Its translation is CASSVSGGFTDTQYF.